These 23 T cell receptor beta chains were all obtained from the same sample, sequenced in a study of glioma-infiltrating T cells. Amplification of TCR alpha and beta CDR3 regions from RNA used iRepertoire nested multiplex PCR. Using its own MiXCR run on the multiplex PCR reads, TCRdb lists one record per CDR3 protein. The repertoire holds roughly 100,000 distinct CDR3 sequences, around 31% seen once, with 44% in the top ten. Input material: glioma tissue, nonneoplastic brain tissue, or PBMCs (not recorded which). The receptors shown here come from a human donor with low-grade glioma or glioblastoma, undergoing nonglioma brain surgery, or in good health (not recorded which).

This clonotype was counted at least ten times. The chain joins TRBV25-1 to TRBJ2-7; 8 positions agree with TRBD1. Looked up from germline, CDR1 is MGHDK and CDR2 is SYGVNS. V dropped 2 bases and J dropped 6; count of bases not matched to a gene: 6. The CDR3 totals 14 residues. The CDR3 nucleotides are TGTGCCAGCAGTGAAAGCGGACAGGGAGGCGAGCAGTACTTC. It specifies CASSESGQGGEQYF.

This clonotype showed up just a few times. In DNA form, the CDR3 reads TGTGCCAGCAGCTTAGCGGACGGGAATCAGCCCCAGCATTTT. This sequence encodes CASSLADGNQPQHF. V and J are TRBV7-9 and TRBJ1-5; D unclear. This CDR3 spans 14 amino acids. Germline CDR1 and CDR2: SEHNR and FQNEAQ (reference sequence). Trimming took 0 bases from V and 4 from J, leaving 7 bases between them. Supplemented by reference TRBV7-9 and TRBJ1-5, the full variable domain reads DTGVSQNPRHKITKRGQNVTFRCDPISEHNRLYWYRQTLGQGPEFLTYFQNEAQLEKSRLLSDRFSAERPKGSFSTLEIQRTEQGDSAMYLCASSLADGNQPQHFGDGTRLSIL.

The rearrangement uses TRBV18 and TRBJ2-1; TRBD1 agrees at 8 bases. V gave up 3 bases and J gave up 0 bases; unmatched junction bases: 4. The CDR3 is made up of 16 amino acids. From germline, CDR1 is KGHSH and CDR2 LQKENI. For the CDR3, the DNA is TGTGCCAGCTCACCCGGGACAGGAAGCTCCTACAATGAGCAGTTCTTC. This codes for CASSPGTGSSYNEQFF.

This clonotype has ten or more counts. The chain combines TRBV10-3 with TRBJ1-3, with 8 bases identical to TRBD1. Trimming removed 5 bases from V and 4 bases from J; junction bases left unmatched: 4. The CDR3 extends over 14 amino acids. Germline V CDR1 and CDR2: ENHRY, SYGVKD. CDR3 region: CAISPDRAGNTIYF. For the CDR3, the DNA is TGTGCCATCAGTCCGGACAGGGCGGGAAACACCATATATTTT.

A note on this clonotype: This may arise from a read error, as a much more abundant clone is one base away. CDR3 nucleotides: TGCAGTGCTAGTTTTCCGGCCGGCAAAGATACGCAGTATTTT. Translated: CSASFPAGKDTQYF. V gene TRBV20-1 combines with J gene TRBJ2-3; D call uncertain. With 3 bases removed from V and 5 bases from J, the gap between germline ends came to 15 bases. The length of the CDR3 is 14 residues. The germline V gene has CDR1 DFQATT and CDR2 SNEGSKA (reference sequence).

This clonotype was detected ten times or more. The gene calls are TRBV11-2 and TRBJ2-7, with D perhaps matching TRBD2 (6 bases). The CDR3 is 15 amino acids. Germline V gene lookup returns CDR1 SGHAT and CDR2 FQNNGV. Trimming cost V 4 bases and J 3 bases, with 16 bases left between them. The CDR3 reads CASSSLPGADYEQYF. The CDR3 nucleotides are TGTGCCAGCAGCTCCCTCCCGGGAGCAGACTACGAGCAGTACTTC. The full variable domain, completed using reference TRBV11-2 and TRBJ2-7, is EAGVAQSPRYKIIEKRQSVAFWCNPISGHATLYWYQQILGQGPKLLIQFQNNGVVDDSQLPKDRFSAERLKGVDSTLKIQPAKLEDSAVYLCASSSLPGADYEQYFGPGTRLTVT.

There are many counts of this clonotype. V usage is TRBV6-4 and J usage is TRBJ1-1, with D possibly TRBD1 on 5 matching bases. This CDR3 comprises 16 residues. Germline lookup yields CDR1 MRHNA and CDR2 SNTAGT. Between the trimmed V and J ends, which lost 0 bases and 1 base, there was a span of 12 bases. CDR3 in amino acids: CASSDSSPTANTEAFF. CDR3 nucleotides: TGTGCCAGCAGTGACTCCTCCCCGACAGCGAACACTGAAGCTTTCTTT.

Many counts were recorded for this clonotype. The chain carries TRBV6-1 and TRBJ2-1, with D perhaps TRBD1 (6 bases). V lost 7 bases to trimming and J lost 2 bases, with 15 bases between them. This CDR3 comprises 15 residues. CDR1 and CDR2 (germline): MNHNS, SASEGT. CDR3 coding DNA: TGTGCCAGCAAGTCGATCCAGGGGCCCTACAATGAGCAGTTCTTC. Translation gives CASKSIQGPYNEQFF.

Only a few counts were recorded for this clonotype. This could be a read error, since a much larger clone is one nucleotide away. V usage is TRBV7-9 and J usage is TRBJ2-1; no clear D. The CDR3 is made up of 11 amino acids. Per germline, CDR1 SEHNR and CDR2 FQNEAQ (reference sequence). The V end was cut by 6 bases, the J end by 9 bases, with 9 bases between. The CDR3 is CASRLFGEQFF. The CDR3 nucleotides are TGTGCCAGCAGGTTATTCGGTGAGCAGTTCTTC. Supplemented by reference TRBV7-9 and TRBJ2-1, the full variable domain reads DTGVSQNPRHKITKRGQNVTFRCDPISEHNRLYWYRQTLGQGPEFLTYFQNEAQLEKSRLLSDRFSAERPKGSFSTLEIQRTEQGDSAMYLCASRLFGEQFFGPGTRLTVL.

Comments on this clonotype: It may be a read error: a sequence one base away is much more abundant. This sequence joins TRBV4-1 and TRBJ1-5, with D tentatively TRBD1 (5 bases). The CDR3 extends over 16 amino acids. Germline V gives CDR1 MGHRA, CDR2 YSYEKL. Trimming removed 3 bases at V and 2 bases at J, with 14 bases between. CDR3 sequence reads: CASSQAQGGGNQPQHF. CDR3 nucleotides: TGCGCCAGCAGCCAGGCCCAGGGAGGAGGCAATCAGCCCCAGCATTTT.

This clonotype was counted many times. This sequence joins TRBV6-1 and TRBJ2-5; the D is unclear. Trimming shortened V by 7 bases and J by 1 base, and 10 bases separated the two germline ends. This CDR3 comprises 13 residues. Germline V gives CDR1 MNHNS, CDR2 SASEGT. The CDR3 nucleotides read TGTGCCAGCACTACGGTACTCCAAGAGACCCAGTACTTC. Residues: CASTTVLQETQYF.

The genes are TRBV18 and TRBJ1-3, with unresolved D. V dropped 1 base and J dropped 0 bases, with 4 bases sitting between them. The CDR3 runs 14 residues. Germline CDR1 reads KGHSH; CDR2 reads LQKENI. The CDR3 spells CASSPQGSGNTIYF. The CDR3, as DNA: TGTGCCAGCTCACCACAGGGCTCTGGAAACACCATATATTTT.

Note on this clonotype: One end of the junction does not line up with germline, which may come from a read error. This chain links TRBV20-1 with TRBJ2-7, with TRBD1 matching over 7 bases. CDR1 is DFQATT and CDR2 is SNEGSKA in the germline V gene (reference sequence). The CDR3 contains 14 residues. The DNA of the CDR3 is TGCAGTGCTAGATTGGGGGACAGAATCTACGGGCAGTACTTC. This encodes CSARLGDRIYGQYF.

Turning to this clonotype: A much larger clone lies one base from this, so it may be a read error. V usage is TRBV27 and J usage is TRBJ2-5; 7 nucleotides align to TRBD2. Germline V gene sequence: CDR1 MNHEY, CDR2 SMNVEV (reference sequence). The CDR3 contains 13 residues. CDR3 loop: CASSLWVRETHYF. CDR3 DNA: TGTGCCAGCAGTTTATGGGTGCGGGAGACCCATTACTTC.

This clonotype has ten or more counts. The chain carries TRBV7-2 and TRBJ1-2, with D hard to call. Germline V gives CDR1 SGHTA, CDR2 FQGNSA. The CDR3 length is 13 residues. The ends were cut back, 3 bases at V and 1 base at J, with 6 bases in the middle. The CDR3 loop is CASSFGINYGYTF. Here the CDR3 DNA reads TGTGCCAGCAGCTTTGGGATTAACTATGGCTACACCTTC.

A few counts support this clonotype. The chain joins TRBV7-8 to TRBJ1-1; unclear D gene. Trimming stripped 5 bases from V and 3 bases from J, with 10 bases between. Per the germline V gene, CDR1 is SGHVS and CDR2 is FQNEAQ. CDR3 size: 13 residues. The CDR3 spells CASSPVAYTEAFF. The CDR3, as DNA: TGTGCCAGCAGCCCGGTTGCCTACACTGAAGCTTTCTTT.

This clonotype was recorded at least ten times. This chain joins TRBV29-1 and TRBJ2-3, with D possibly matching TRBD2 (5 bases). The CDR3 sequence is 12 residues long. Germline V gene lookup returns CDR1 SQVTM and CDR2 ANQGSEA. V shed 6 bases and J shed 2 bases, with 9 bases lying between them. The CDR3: CSVTLDTDTQYF. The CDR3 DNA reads TGCAGCGTGACACTAGACACAGATACGCAGTATTTT.

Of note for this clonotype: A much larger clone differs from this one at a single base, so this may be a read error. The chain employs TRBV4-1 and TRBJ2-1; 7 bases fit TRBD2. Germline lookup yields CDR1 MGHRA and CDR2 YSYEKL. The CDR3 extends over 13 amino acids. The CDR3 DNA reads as TGCGCCAGCAGCCGCGGACTAGTGAATGAGCAGTCCTTC. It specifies CASSRGLVNEQSF.

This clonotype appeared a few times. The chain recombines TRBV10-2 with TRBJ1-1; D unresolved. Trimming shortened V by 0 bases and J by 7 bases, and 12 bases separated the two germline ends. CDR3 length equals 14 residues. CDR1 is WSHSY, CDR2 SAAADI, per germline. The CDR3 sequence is CASSESVRAGEAFF. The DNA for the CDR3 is TGCGCCAGCAGTGAGTCGGTACGGGCGGGTGAAGCTTTCTTT.

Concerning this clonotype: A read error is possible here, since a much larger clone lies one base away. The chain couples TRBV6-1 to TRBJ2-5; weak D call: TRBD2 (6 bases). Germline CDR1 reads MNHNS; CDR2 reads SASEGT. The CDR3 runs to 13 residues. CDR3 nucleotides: TGTGCCAGCAGGGCCGGAGGGCAAGAGGCCCAGTACTTC. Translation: CASRAGGQEAQYF.

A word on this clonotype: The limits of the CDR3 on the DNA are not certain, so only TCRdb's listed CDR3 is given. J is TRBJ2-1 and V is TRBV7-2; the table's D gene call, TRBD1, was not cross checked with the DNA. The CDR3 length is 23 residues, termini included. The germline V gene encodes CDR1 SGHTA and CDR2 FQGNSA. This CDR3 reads CASSFYICSATPGHSSSYNEQFF.

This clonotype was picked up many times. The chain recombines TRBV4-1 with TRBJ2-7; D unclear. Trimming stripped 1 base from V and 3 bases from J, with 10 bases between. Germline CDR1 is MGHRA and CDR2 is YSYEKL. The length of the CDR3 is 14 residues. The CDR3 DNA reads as TGCGCCAGCAGCCAAGTGTCAGAAGGCTACGAGCAGTACTTC. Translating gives CASSQVSEGYEQYF.

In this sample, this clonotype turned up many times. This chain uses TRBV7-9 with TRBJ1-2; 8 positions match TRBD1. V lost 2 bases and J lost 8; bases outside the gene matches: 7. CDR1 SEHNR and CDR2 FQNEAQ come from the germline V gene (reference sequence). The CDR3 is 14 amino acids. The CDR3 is CASSLIGDRWGYTF. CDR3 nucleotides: TGTGCCAGCAGCTTAATTGGGGACAGGTGGGGCTACACCTTC.